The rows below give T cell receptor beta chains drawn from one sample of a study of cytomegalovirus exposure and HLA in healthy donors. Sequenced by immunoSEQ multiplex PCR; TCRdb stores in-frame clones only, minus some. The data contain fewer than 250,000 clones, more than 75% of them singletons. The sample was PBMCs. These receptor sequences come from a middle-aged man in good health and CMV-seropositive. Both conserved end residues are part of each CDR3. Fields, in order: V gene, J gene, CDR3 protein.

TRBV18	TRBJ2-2	CASSRRDTSNTGELFF
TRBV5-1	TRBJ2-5	CASSLEGQAQETQYF
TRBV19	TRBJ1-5	CASTAYGRGGGNQPQHF
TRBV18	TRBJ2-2	CASSRSQASGLTNTGELFF
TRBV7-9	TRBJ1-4	CASGQGNEKLFF
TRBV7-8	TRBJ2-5	CASSRGMDTQYF
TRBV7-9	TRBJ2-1	CSSSTRQGGEQFF
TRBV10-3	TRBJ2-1	CAISGTSGSSNEQFF
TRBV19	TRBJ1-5	CASTHGRVVNQPQHF
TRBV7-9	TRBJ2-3	CASSFLLGATTDTQYF
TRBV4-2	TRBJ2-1	CASTGLAGNSYNEQFF
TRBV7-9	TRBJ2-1	CASSLDRYFASGFTNEQFF
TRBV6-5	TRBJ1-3	CASSTMEGNTIYF
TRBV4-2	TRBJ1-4	CASSRGADNEKLFF
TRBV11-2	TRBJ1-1	CASSNRGGNTEAFF
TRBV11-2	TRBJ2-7	CASSLSREAGSYEQYF
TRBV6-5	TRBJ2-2	CASSYARGTGELFF
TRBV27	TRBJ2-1	CASSLSGVSYNEQFF
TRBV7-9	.	CASSVKAISEQYF
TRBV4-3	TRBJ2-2	CASSRGQDTGELFF